This entry concerns a single TCR beta chain. The data were taken from a study of blood T cell repertoires in COVID-19. Across the study: COVID-19 samples, acute and convalescent, were from the United States, Italy and Spain.

The table came from immunoSEQ multiplex PCR; TCRdb's copy has only in-frame clones and leaves some out. The table includes approximately 82,000 clones, around 88% detected once. CDR3 length: 16 residues. With V trimmed by 2 bases and J by 5 bases, 9 bases remained unmatched. Germline V CDR1 and CDR2: SGHDN, FVKESK. The specimen sequenced was peripheral blood. The V call is TRBV14, the J call TRBJ1-2; 9 nucleotides line up with TRBD1. The source of this sequence is a man between 65 and 80 years old with active or convalescent COVID-19. CDR3 sequence: CASSQTGDRAFYGYTF. Here the CDR3 DNA reads TGTGCCAGCAGCCAAACTGGGGACAGGGCTTTTTATGGCTACACCTTC.